This T cell receptor (beta chain) was obtained from a study of siplizumab effects on memory and regulatory T cells. Using immunoSEQ multiplex PCR, the repertoire was profiled, and TCRdb retains in-frame clones only, with some absent. The sample has 100,000 or so clones, 85% to 95% seen once. In germline, CDR1 is LNHDA, CDR2 SQIVND (reference sequence). V lost 4 bases and J lost 11; bases outside the gene matches: 11. This CDR3 has 14 residues. The receptor was isolated from a human donor in good health. Sequenced material: CD4+ T cells sorted from blood. The chain uses TRBV19 and TRBJ2-7; 10 nucleotides line up with TRBD1. For the CDR3, the DNA is TGTGCCAGTAGTACCACCGACAGGGGGCTTAGCAAGTACTTC. This sequence encodes CASSTTDRGLSKYF.